This T cell receptor (beta chain) is drawn from a study of shared clonotypes between healthy human individuals. Per germline, CDR1 SGDLS and CDR2 YYNGEE. The V and J ends lost 3 bases and 5 bases, in that order; junction bases with no gene match: 5. The CDR3 contains 14 residues. The study's findings and limits: The sole specimen, blood, was sampled, and tissue repertoires likely differ. Several donors shared approximately 5% of their naive CD4 clonotypes.

CD45RO-negative, CCR7-selected cells formed the naive CD8 fraction, which excluded terminally differentiated effector memory CD45RA+ cells. Sequencing used immunoSEQ multiplex PCR; TCRdb keeps in-frame clones, though not all of them. The data show about 2 million clones, less than 95% seen once. As concerns this clone: No antigen is known for it.

This chain connects TRBV9 to TRBJ2-5, with TRBD2 matching 9 bases. The sequence came from a man aged 18 to 30 in good health. The sequencing sample was made of naive CD8+ T cells sorted from blood. As DNA, the CDR3 is TGTGCCAGCAGCGATAGCGGGAGAGCGGAGACCCAGTACTTC. Translation: CASSDSGRAETQYF.